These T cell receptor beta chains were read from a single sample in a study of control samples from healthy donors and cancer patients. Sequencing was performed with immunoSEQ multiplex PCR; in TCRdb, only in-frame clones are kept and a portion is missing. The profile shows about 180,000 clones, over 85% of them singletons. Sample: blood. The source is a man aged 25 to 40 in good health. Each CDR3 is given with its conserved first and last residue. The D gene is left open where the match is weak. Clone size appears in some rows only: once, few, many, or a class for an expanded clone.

CDR3 DNA: TGTGCCAGCAGCCGGGGACAGGGGGAGACCCAGTACTTC; CDR3 protein: CASSRGQGETQYF; D gene: TRBD1; clone size: -; V gene: TRBV7-3; J gene: TRBJ2-5
CDR3 DNA: TGTGCCAGCAGTTACTCGGCGGGCCGCACAGGCTACACCTTC; CDR3 protein: CASSYSAGRTGYTF; D gene: -; clone size: -; V gene: TRBV6-5; J gene: TRBJ1-2
CDR3 DNA: TGCGCCAGCAGCCGCGACCGACCAGATACGCAGTATTTT; CDR3 protein: CASSRDRPDTQYF; D gene: -; clone size: -; V gene: TRBV5-1; J gene: TRBJ2-3
CDR3 DNA: TGTGCCAGCAGCTTAAGGCCAGGGGGAAATTCACCCCTCCACTTT; CDR3 protein: CASSLRPGGNSPLHF; D gene: TRBD1; clone size: -; V gene: TRBV7-3; J gene: TRBJ1-6
CDR3 DNA: TGTGCCAGCAGTGAACCCGTGGGGGGGACAGGGGGCAATCAGCCCCAGCATTTT; CDR3 protein: CASSEPVGGTGGNQPQHF; D gene: TRBD1; clone size: -; V gene: TRBV6-1; J gene: TRBJ1-5
CDR3 DNA: TGCGCCAGCAGTGATAGAGATACGCAGTATTTT; CDR3 protein: CASSDRDTQYF; D gene: -; clone size: -; V gene: TRBV10-1; J gene: TRBJ2-3
CDR3 DNA: TGTGCCAGCAGTGAAGTTATGACAGGGGGCTTCAATCAGCCCCAGCATTTT; CDR3 protein: CASSEVMTGGFNQPQHF; D gene: TRBD1; clone size: once; V gene: TRBV6-1; J gene: TRBJ1-5
CDR3 DNA: TGTGCCAGCAGTTACTCCGGGAGAGGGATCGGAAACACCATATATTTT; CDR3 protein: CASSYSGRGIGNTIYF; D gene: -; clone size: -; V gene: TRBV6-5; J gene: TRBJ1-3
CDR3 DNA: TGTGCCAGCAGGGGTATAGCTTATGGCTACACCTTC; CDR3 protein: CASRGIAYGYTF; D gene: -; clone size: -; V gene: TRBV2; J gene: TRBJ1-2
CDR3 DNA: TGTGCCAGCAGTTTAGGGCGGGAGAGCTTCTACGAGCAGTACTTC; CDR3 protein: CASSLGRESFYEQYF; D gene: TRBD2; clone size: -; V gene: TRBV27; J gene: TRBJ2-7
CDR3 DNA: TGTGCCAGCAGCCAAATGGGGGCCCGGAAGGAGACCCAGTACTTC; CDR3 protein: CASSQMGARKETQYF; D gene: -; clone size: -; V gene: TRBV4-2; J gene: TRBJ2-5
CDR3 DNA: TGTGCCAGCAGCTTGGCCAACGTGAAATGGGGCTACACCTTC; CDR3 protein: CASSLANVKWGYTF; D gene: -; clone size: -; V gene: TRBV5-8; J gene: TRBJ1-2
CDR3 DNA: TGTGCCAGCATGGGTGAAAAACTGTTTTTT; CDR3 protein: CASMGEKLFF; D gene: -; clone size: -; V gene: TRBV12-3/TRBV12-4; J gene: TRBJ1-4
CDR3 DNA: TGCGCCAGCAGCTTGGATTCGACTTCCCGCGAGCAGTACTTC; CDR3 protein: CASSLDSTSREQYF; D gene: -; clone size: -; V gene: TRBV5-1; J gene: TRBJ2-7
CDR3 DNA: TGCGCCAGCGCCGATGCAGGTCATAGCTCTGGAAACACCATATATTTT; CDR3 protein: CASADAGHSSGNTIYF; D gene: -; clone size: -; V gene: TRBV5-1; J gene: TRBJ1-3
CDR3 DNA: TGTGCCAGCAGCGTAGGCGGGTCGGGGAGGGGGCCGGATACGCAGTATTTT; CDR3 protein: CASSVGGSGRGPDTQYF; D gene: -; clone size: -; V gene: TRBV9; J gene: TRBJ2-3
CDR3 DNA: TGTGCCAGCAGTCCGCCCTCGGGGATGATGGATGGCTACACCTTC; CDR3 protein: CASSPPSGMMDGYTF; D gene: -; clone size: -; V gene: TRBV28; J gene: TRBJ1-2
CDR3 DNA: TGTGCCAGCAGCCCGGGGCGACCCTGGGAGACCCAGTACTTC; CDR3 protein: CASSPGRPWETQYF; D gene: -; clone size: once; V gene: TRBV7-2; J gene: TRBJ2-5
CDR3 DNA: TGTGCCAGCAGTGTCCAAGCTAGCGGGCTCACAGATACGCAGTATTTT; CDR3 protein: CASSVQASGLTDTQYF; D gene: TRBD2; clone size: -; V gene: TRBV6-4; J gene: TRBJ2-3
CDR3 DNA: TGTGCCAGTAATGGGGGGACGGCGCAAGAGACCCAGTACTTC; CDR3 protein: CASNGGTAQETQYF; D gene: -; clone size: -; V gene: TRBV19; J gene: TRBJ2-5
CDR3 DNA: TGTGCCAGCAGTTTCCAGGGATGGAACACTGAAGCTTTCTTT; CDR3 protein: CASSFQGWNTEAFF; D gene: -; clone size: -; V gene: TRBV28; J gene: TRBJ1-1
CDR3 DNA: TGCGCCAGCAGTAGCCCCAGGGAGACCCAGTACTTC; CDR3 protein: CASSSPRETQYF; D gene: -; clone size: -; V gene: TRBV5-1; J gene: TRBJ2-5
CDR3 DNA: TGCGCCAGCAGTGATACAGGGGCGCTCTTCCAACTGAACACCGGGGAGCTGTTTTTT; CDR3 protein: CASSDTGALFQLNTGELFF; D gene: TRBD1; clone size: -; V gene: TRBV10-1; J gene: TRBJ2-2
CDR3 DNA: TGTGCCAGCAGTGACCGGGGCCGAAGGGACGGGGGGTCCCTGAATGAGCAGTTCTTC; CDR3 protein: CASSDRGRRDGGSLNEQFF; D gene: TRBD2; clone size: -; V gene: TRBV6-2/TRBV6-3; J gene: TRBJ2-1
CDR3 DNA: TGTGCCAGCAGTAAACAGGGTGTGTGGGGCTACACCTTC; CDR3 protein: CASSKQGVWGYTF; D gene: -; clone size: -; V gene: TRBV6-2/TRBV6-3; J gene: TRBJ1-2
CDR3 DNA: TGTGCCAGCAGCCCCCCCTCCCTTGGGACAGCCGGGGAGCTGTTTTTT; CDR3 protein: CASSPPSLGTAGELFF; D gene: TRBD1; clone size: -; V gene: TRBV9; J gene: TRBJ2-2
CDR3 DNA: TGCGCCAGCAGTGACAGGGACACCGGGGAGCTGTTTTTT; CDR3 protein: CASSDRDTGELFF; D gene: -; clone size: many; V gene: TRBV10-2; J gene: TRBJ2-2
CDR3 DNA: TGTGCCTGGACCAGGGGCCACTATGGAGGCTACACCTTC; CDR3 protein: CAWTRGHYGGYTF; D gene: -; clone size: -; V gene: TRBV30; J gene: TRBJ1-2
CDR3 DNA: TGTGCCAGCAGCTCACGACTAGCGGGGGTCCAAGAGACCCAGTACTTC; CDR3 protein: CASSSRLAGVQETQYF; D gene: TRBD2; clone size: -; V gene: TRBV7-9; J gene: TRBJ2-5
CDR3 DNA: TGTGCCAGCTCACCGGCTAGCCGTTCCTACGAGCAGTACTTC; CDR3 protein: CASSPASRSYEQYF; D gene: -; clone size: -; V gene: TRBV18; J gene: TRBJ2-7
CDR3 DNA: TGCGCCAGCAGCTTGGGACAGAACACCGGGGAGCTGTTTTTT; CDR3 protein: CASSLGQNTGELFF; D gene: -; clone size: -; V gene: TRBV5-1; J gene: TRBJ2-2
CDR3 DNA: TGTGCCAGCAGCCACAACAGGGAGAATGAAAAACTGTTTTTT; CDR3 protein: CASSHNRENEKLFF; D gene: -; clone size: -; V gene: TRBV6-5; J gene: TRBJ1-4
CDR3 DNA: TGTGCCAGCAGGACGGTCTACCAAGAGACCCAGTACTTC; CDR3 protein: CASRTVYQETQYF; D gene: -; clone size: -; V gene: TRBV5-4; J gene: TRBJ2-5
CDR3 DNA: TGTGCCAGCACCAAATTGGACAGGGACCATTCACCCCTCCACTTT; CDR3 protein: CASTKLDRDHSPLHF; D gene: TRBD1; clone size: -; V gene: TRBV27; J gene: TRBJ1-6
CDR3 DNA: TGTGCCAGCAGCCTTATGTGGGACGAGCAGCCCCAGCATTTT; CDR3 protein: CASSLMWDEQPQHF; D gene: -; clone size: -; V gene: TRBV28; J gene: TRBJ1-5
CDR3 DNA: TGTGCCAGCAGCTTAGGCAACAGGGCTAGCACAGATACGCAGTATTTT; CDR3 protein: CASSLGNRASTDTQYF; D gene: -; clone size: -; V gene: TRBV7-2; J gene: TRBJ2-3
CDR3 DNA: TGTGCCAGCAGCACCGCGGGGGGACACCACTCTGGAAACACCATATATTTT; CDR3 protein: CASSTAGGHHSGNTIYF; D gene: -; clone size: -; V gene: TRBV7-6; J gene: TRBJ1-3
CDR3 DNA: TGTGCCTGGAGTTTCGGACATGTGAACACTGAAGCTTTCTTT; CDR3 protein: CAWSFGHVNTEAFF; D gene: -; clone size: -; V gene: TRBV30; J gene: TRBJ1-1
CDR3 DNA: TGTGCCAGCAGCTTAGCTGGGCAGAGCTACTACAATGAGCAGTTCTTC; CDR3 protein: CASSLAGQSYYNEQFF; D gene: -; clone size: -; V gene: TRBV7-6; J gene: TRBJ2-1
CDR3 DNA: TGTGCCAGCAGCCCCCGAAAGGGGGAGGGAAGGGAGCAGTACTTC; CDR3 protein: CASSPRKGEGREQYF; D gene: -; clone size: -; V gene: TRBV5-4; J gene: TRBJ2-7